Shown below are 21 T cell receptor beta chains from a single sample sequenced in a study of T cell changes during pregnancy in multiple sclerosis. Method: immunoSEQ multiplex PCR; TCRdb's copy keeps in-frame clones and lacks some. The top ten hold under 2% of the sample, which has around 60,000 clones, 90% to 95% seen once. The sequencing used peripheral blood, collected after pregnancy. Receptors originate from a female donor with multiple sclerosis, enrolled in a pregnancy study.

This chain links TRBV4-3 with TRBJ1-1; D remains ambiguous. Trimming pared 3 bases from V and 0 bases from J, leaving 11 bases between. This CDR3 comprises 15 residues. CDR1 and CDR2 from the germline V gene are LGHNA and YSLEER. CDR3 residues: CASSHTSRLNTEAFF. The CDR3 DNA reads TGCGCCAGCAGCCATACGTCCCGGTTGAACACTGAAGCTTTCTTT.

The chain links TRBV6-1 to TRBJ2-7; D unclear. The CDR3 extends over 12 amino acids. V lost 6 bases and J lost 4, with 10 bases in between. Germline assignment: CDR1 MNHNS and CDR2 SASEGT. CDR3 sequence reads: CASSPALYEQYF. In nucleotides, the CDR3 is TGTGCCAGCAGCCCCGCCCTATACGAGCAGTACTTC.

The chain has TRBV7-9 and TRBJ2-5; TRBD2 agrees at 10 bases. Germline lookup yields CDR1 SEHNR and CDR2 FQNEAQ (reference sequence). The CDR3 sequence is 14 residues long. The V gene end was trimmed by 2 bases and the J gene end by 3 bases; junction bases not matched to a gene: 0. CDR3 bases: TGTGCCAGCAGCTTAAGCGGGGGGGAAGAGACCCAGTACTTC. This codes for CASSLSGGEETQYF.

In its sample, this clone was seen once. V usage is TRBV27 and J usage is TRBJ2-1; TRBD2 aligns across 12 bases. With 0 bases clipped from V and 5 bases from J, the junction kept 5 bases outside the gene matches. This CDR3 region has 17 residues. Germline V gene sequence: CDR1 MNHEY, CDR2 SMNVEV (reference sequence). CDR3 amino acids: CASSLSARLAGDNEQFF. CDR3 nucleotide sequence: TGTGCCAGCAGTTTATCGGCTCGACTAGCGGGAGACAATGAGCAGTTCTTC.

This rearrangement joins TRBV15 to TRBJ2-7; D possibly corresponds to TRBD2 (6 bases). V lost 5 bases, J lost 5 bases, and 19 bases lay in between. CDR3 size: 15 residues. Germline V gene sequence: CDR1 LNHNV, CDR2 YYDKDF (reference sequence). CDR3 region: CATSPTGAPTHEQYF. The CDR3 bases are TGTGCCACCAGCCCGACGGGAGCCCCTACCCACGAGCAGTACTTC.

The CDR3 DNA follows: TGTGCCAGCAGAAGTGTGGGGGGTAATGAAAAACTGTTTTTT. It specifies CASRSVGGNEKLFF. V is TRBV27 and J is TRBJ1-4; D might be TRBD1 (5 bases). Germline V CDR1 and CDR2: MNHEY, SMNVEV (reference sequence). Trimming stripped 6 bases from V and 4 bases from J, with 12 bases between. This CDR3 comprises 14 residues.

The chain uses TRBV7-2 and TRBJ2-3; TRBD2 matches at 11 bases. Germline CDR1 and CDR2: SGHTA and FQGNSA. This CDR3 comprises 17 residues. V lost 6 bases, J lost 0 bases, and 8 bases stayed unmatched. CDR3 in amino acids: CASRDGLAGGSTDTQYF. The DNA of the CDR3 is TGTGCCAGCAGGGACGGGCTAGCGGGGGGTAGCACAGATACGCAGTATTTT. Drawing the rest from reference TRBV7-2 and TRBJ2-3, the complete variable domain is GAGVSQSPSNKVTEKGKDVELRCDPISGHTALYWYRQSLGQGLEFLIYFQGNSAPDKSGLPSDRFSAERTGGSVSTLTIQRTQQEDSAVYLCASRDGLAGGSTDTQYFGPGTRLTVL.

The rearrangement joins TRBV19 to TRBJ1-5; D ambiguous. Germline lookup yields CDR1 LNHDA and CDR2 SQIVND (reference sequence). This CDR3 is built from 14 residues. V lost 7 bases to trimming and J lost 5 bases, with 15 bases between them. Here the CDR3 DNA reads TGTGCCAGTACGGAGAGCGGGGTCTATCAGCCCCAGCATTTT. Translated, it gives CASTESGVYQPQHF.

In its sample, this clone was seen once. This rearrangement joins TRBV5-8 to TRBJ2-3; 10 bases match TRBD2. Germline trimming cut 0 bases from V and 4 bases from J; bases unmatched to any gene: 5. The CDR3 is 16 residues long. Per germline, CDR1 SGHTS and CDR2 YDEGEE. Here the CDR3 reads CASSLAASGSADTQYF. The CDR3 bases are TGTGCCAGCAGCTTGGCTGCTAGCGGGAGTGCAGATACGCAGTATTTT.

This clone appeared once. The rearrangement uses TRBV4-1 and TRBJ2-3; D is uncertain. The CDR3 runs 14 residues. V dropped 2 bases and J dropped 5 bases, with 11 bases sitting between them. CDR1 MGHRA and CDR2 YSYEKL come from the germline V gene. CDR3 coding DNA: TGCGCCAGCAGCCAATCACAGACACTAGATACGCAGTATTTT. Protein: CASSQSQTLDTQYF.

The V and J genes are TRBV7-3 and TRBJ2-2; 7 nucleotides align to TRBD1. The CDR3 totals 16 residues. J gave up 1 base and V 5 bases, and 7 bases lay outside the gene matches. Germline CDR1 is SGHTA and CDR2 is FQGTGA. This CDR3 reads CASSTSGTVNTGELFF. Here the CDR3 DNA reads TGTGCCAGCAGCACCTCCGGGACAGTGAACACCGGGGAGCTGTTTTTT.

This clone has a single count. V usage is TRBV6-5 and J usage is TRBJ2-3, with TRBD1 matching over 10 bases. The CDR3 totals 15 residues. The V and J ends lost 6 bases and 3 bases, in that order; junction bases with no gene match: 6. Germline assignment: CDR1 MNHEY and CDR2 SVGAGI. The DNA of the CDR3 is TGTGCCAGCAGCCCGGGACAGGGGAATACAGATACGCAGTATTTT. This codes for CASSPGQGNTDTQYF.

This chain links TRBV19 with TRBJ1-2, with D possibly TRBD1 on 6 matching bases. Germline V gene data show CDR1 as LNHDA and CDR2 as SQIVND (reference sequence). V was trimmed by 1 base and J by 8 bases, leaving 11 bases between them. The CDR3 is 13 amino acids. The DNA for the CDR3 is TGTGCCAGTAGTATAGGTACAGGGACCGGCTACACCTTC. Its translation: CASSIGTGTGYTF. Full variable domain (missing parts from reference TRBV19 and TRBJ1-2): DGGITQSPKYLFRKEGQNVTLSCEQNLNHDAMYWYRQDPGQGLRLIYYSQIVNDFQKGDIAEGYSVSREKKESFPLTVTSAQKNPTAFYLCASSIGTGTGYTFGSGTRLTVV.

The V call is TRBV19, the J call TRBJ2-1; 10 nucleotides match TRBD2. Per the germline V gene, CDR1 is LNHDA and CDR2 is SQIVND (reference sequence). Trimming removed 5 bases from V and 4 bases from J; junction bases left unmatched: 8. CDR3 length: 16 residues. The CDR3 loop is CASSEQLAGRYNEQFF. The CDR3 DNA reads TGTGCCAGTAGTGAACAACTAGCGGGAAGGTACAATGAGCAGTTCTTC.

This clone was found a few times. The chain joins TRBV5-4 to TRBJ2-5, with TRBD2 identical over 7 bases. Germline values: CDR1 SGHNT, CDR2 YYREEE (reference sequence). The CDR3 is 15 residues long. V was clipped by 2 bases and J by 3 bases; unmatched bases: 7. The chain's CDR3 is CASSFSSGSEETQYF. CDR3 in DNA: TGTGCCAGCAGCTTCTCTAGCGGTTCTGAAGAGACCCAGTACTTC. The variable domain in full, with the rest retrieved from reference TRBV5-4 and TRBJ2-5, is ETGVTQSPTHLIKTRGQQVTLRCSSQSGHNTVSWYQQALGQGPQFIFQYYREEENGRGNFPPRFSGLQFPNYSSELNVNALELDDSALYLCASSFSSGSEETQYFGPGTRLLVL.

This rearrangement joins TRBV29-1 to TRBJ2-6; weak D call: TRBD2 (5 bases). V dropped 6 bases and J dropped 0 bases, with 6 bases sitting between them. The CDR3 is 13 amino acids. Germline lookup yields CDR1 SQVTM and CDR2 ANQGSEA. The CDR3 coding sequence is TGCAGCGTAGGGAGCTCTGGGGCCAACGTCCTGACTTTC. Translated, it gives CSVGSSGANVLTF.

CDR3 sequence: CASLTTGQGGGYTF. DNA of the CDR3: TGTGCCAGCCTTACCACGGGACAGGGTGGCGGCTACACCTTC. V and J are TRBV28 and TRBJ1-2; 9 bases are a match to TRBD1. This CDR3 region has 14 residues. The junction had 12 bases not matched to a gene; V was cut back by 8 bases and J by 8 bases. Germline V lookup: CDR1 MDHEN, CDR2 SYDVKM.

The V call is TRBV4-1, the J call TRBJ2-7, with 11 bases lining up with TRBD2. The CDR3 is 15 amino acids. CDR1 and CDR2 (germline): MGHRA, YSYEKL. J was trimmed by 3 bases and V by 1 base; bases with no gene match: 2. CDR3 DNA sequence: TGCGCCAGCAGCCAAGGTCTAGCGGGAGGCTACGAGCAGTACTTC. Amino acid sequence: CASSQGLAGGYEQYF.

For the CDR3, the DNA is TGTGCCAGCAGCGTACAACCGGGGTCCTCCTACGAGCAGTACTTC. It yields the protein CASSVQPGSSYEQYF. The V and J genes are TRBV9 and TRBJ2-7; a possible D gene is TRBD2 (5 bases). Germline CDR1 and CDR2: SGDLS and YYNGEE. The CDR3 contains 15 residues. Trimming shortened V by 1 base and J by 0 bases, and 11 bases separated the two germline ends.

V gene TRBV4-2 combines with J gene TRBJ2-7; 11 nucleotides agree with TRBD1. The germline V gene has CDR1 LGHNA and CDR2 YNFKEQ. The CDR3 covers 16 residues. J was trimmed by 5 bases and V by 0 bases; bases with no gene match: 6. CDR3 bases: TGTGCCAGCAGCCAAGATCTTGGGACAGGGGGTAACGAGCAGTACTTC. Amino acid sequence: CASSQDLGTGGNEQYF.

V gene TRBV7-2 combines with J gene TRBJ2-1, with TRBD2 identical over 9 bases. The germline CDR1 and CDR2 sequences are SGHTA and FQGNSA. The CDR3 spans 15 residues. V trimming: 3 bases; J trimming: 6 bases; junction bases outside the gene matches: 6. The CDR3 is CASSFSGRFGNEQFF. The CDR3 DNA sequence: TGTGCCAGCAGCTTTAGCGGGAGATTCGGCAATGAGCAGTTCTTC.